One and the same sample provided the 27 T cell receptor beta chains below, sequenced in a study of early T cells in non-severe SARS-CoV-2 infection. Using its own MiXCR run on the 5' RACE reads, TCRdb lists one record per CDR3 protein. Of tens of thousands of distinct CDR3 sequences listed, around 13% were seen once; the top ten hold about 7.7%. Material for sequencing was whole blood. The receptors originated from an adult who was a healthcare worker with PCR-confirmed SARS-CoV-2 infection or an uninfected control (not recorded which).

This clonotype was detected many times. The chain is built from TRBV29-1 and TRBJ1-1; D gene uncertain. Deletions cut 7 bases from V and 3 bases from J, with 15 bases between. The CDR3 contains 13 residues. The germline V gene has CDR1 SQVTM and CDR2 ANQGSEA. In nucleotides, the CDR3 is TGCAGCGCGGTCCCTGACGGGCACACTGAAGCTTTCTTT. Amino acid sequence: CSAVPDGHTEAFF.

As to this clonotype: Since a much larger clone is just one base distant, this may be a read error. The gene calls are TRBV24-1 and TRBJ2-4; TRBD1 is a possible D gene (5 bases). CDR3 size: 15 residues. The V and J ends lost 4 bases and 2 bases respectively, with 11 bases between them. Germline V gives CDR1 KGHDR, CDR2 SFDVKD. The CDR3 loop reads CATSETTGSKNIQYF. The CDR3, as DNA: TGTGCCACCAGTGAGACCACAGGATCCAAAAACATTCAGTACTTC.

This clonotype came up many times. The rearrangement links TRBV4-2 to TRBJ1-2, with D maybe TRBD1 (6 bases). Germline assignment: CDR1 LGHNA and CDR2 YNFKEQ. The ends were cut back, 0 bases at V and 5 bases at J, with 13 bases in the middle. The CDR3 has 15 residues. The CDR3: CASSQDARGVYGYTF. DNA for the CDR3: TGTGCCAGCAGCCAAGATGCCAGGGGTGTTTATGGCTACACCTTC.

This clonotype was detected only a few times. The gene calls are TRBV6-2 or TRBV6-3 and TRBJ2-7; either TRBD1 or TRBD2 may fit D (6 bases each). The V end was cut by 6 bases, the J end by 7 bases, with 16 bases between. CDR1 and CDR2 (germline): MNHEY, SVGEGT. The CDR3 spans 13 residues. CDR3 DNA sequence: TGTGCCAGCAGAACATCGGGGGCAAGGGAGCAGTACTTC. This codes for CASRTSGAREQYF.

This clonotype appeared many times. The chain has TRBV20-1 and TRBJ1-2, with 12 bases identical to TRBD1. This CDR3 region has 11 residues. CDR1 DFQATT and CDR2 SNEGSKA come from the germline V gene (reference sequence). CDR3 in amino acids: CSGTGGDGYTF. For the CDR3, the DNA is TGCAGCGGGACAGGGGGCGATGGCTACACCTTC.

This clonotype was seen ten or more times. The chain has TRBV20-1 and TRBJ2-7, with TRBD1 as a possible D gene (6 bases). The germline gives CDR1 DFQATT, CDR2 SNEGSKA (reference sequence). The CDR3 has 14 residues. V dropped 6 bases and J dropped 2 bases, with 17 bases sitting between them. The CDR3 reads CSASRDTTTYEQYF. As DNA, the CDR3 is TGCAGTGCCAGTAGGGACACCACGACCTACGAGCAGTACTTC.

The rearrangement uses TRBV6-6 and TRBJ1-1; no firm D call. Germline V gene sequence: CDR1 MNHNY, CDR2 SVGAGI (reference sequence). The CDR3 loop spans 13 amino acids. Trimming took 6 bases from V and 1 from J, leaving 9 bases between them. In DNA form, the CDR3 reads TGTGCCAGCAGGAGCGGCCCGAACACTGAAGCTTTCTTT. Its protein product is CASRSGPNTEAFF.

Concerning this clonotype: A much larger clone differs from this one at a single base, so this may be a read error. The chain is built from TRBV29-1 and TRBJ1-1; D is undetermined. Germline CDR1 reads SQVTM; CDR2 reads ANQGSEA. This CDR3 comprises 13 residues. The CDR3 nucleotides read TGCAGCGTTGGGGCCACTATGAACACTGAAGTTTTCTTT. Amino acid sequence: CSVGATMNTEVFF.

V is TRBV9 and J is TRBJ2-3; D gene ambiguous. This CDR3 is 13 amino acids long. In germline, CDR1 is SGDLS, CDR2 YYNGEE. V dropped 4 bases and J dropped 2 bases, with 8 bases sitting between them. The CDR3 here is CASSTPYTDTQYF. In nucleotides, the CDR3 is TGTGCCAGCAGCACCCCCTACACAGATACGCAGTATTTT.

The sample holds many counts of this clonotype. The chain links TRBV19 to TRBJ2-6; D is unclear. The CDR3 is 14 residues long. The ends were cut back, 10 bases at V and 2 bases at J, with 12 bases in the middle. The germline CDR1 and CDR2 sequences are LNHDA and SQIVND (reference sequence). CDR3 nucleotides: TGTGCCACCATAGAGAAACCTGGGGCCAACGTCCTGACTTTC. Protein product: CATIEKPGANVLTF.

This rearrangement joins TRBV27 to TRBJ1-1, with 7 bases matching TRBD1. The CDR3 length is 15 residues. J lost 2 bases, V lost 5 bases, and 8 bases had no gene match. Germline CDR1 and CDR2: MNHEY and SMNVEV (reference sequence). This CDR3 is CASSPRGTLNTEAFF. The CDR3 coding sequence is TGTGCCAGCAGTCCCAGGGGGACTCTTAACACTGAAGCTTTCTTT.

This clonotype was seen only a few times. The CDR3 region is CASSLASGLGYTF. As DNA, the CDR3 is TGTGCCAGCAGTTTGGCGTCAGGGTTAGGCTACACCTTC. V gene TRBV28 combines with J gene TRBJ1-2, with a possible D match to TRBD1 (5 bases). Trimming took 3 bases from V and 8 from J, leaving 13 bases between them. Germline loops: CDR1 MDHEN, CDR2 SYDVKM. There are 13 residues in the CDR3.

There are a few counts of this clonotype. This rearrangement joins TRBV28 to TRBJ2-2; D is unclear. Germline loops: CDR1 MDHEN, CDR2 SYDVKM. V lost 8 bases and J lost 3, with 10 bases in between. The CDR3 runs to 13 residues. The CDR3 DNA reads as TGTGCCAGCCTGGAGTATGACACCGGGGAGCTGTTTTTT. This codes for CASLEYDTGELFF.

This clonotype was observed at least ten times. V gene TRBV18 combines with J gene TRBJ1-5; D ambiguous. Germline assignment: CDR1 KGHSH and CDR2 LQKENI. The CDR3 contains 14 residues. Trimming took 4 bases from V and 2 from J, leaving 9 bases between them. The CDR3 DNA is TGTGCCAGCTCACTATACGGCGGCAATCAGCCCCAGCATTTT. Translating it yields CASSLYGGNQPQHF.

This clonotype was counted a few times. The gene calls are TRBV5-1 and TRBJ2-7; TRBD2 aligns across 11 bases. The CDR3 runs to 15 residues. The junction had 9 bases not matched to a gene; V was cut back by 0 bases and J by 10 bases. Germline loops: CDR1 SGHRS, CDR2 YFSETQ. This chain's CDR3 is CASSLVIAGGGPQYF. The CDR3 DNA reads TGCGCCAGCAGCTTGGTAATAGCGGGAGGGGGCCCACAGTACTTC.

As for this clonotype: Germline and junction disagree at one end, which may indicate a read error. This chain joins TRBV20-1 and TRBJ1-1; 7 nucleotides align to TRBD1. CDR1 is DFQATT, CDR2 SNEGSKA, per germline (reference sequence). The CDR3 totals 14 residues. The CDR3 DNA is TGCAGTGCTAGTACAGGGGATATGAACACTGAAGCCTTCTTT. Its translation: CSASTGDMNTEAFF.

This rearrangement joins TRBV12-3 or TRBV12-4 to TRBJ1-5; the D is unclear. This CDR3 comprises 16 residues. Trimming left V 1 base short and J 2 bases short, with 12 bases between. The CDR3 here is CASSLGSGERNQPQHF. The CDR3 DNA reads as TGTGCCAGCAGTTTAGGCAGCGGGGAGCGCAATCAGCCCCAGCATTTT.

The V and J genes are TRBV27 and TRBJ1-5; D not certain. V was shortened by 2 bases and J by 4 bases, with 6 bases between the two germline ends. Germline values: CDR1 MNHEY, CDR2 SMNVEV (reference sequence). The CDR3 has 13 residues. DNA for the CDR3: TGTGCCAGCAGTTTAAGGGTTAATCAGCCCCAGCATTTT. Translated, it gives CASSLRVNQPQHF.

CDR3 amino acids: CSATKDARSYNEQFF. In DNA form, the CDR3 reads TGCAGTGCTACCAAGGACGCCCGCTCCTACAATGAGCAGTTCTTC. The J gene is TRBJ2-1, the V gene TRBV20-1; D is uncertain. Trimming took off 4 bases at V and 0 bases at J, with 13 bases between the two ends. This CDR3 has 15 residues. The germline CDR1 and CDR2 sequences are DFQATT and SNEGSKA (reference sequence).

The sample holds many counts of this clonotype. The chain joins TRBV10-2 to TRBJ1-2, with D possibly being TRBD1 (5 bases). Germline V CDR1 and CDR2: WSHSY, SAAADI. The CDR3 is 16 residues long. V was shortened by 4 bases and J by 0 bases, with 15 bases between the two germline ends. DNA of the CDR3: TGCGCCAGCAGTGCCCCCGGGTTAGGGGCTAACTATGGCTACACCTTC. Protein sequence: CASSAPGLGANYGYTF.

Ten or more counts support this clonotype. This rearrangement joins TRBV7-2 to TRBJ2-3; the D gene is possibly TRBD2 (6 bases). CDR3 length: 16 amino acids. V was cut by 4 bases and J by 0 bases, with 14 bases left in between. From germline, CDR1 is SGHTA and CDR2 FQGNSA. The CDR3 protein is CASSSRDSFSTDTQYF. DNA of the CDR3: TGTGCCAGCAGCTCCCGGGACTCCTTCAGCACAGATACGCAGTATTTT.

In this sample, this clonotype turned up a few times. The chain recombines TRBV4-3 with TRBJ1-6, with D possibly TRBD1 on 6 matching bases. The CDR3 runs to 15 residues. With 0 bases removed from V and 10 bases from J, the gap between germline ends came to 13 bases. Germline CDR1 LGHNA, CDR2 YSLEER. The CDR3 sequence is CASSQDEGGRSPLHF. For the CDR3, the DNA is TGCGCCAGCAGCCAAGATGAAGGGGGGCGCTCACCCCTCCACTTT.

CDR3 sequence reads: CASSPKRGDTGELFF. CDR3 DNA sequence: TGTGCCAGCAGCCCAAAAAGAGGGGACACCGGGGAGCTGTTTTTT. The rearrangement links TRBV7-2 to TRBJ2-2, with D possibly called TRBD1 or TRBD2 (5 bases each). CDR3 length: 15 amino acids. The V and J ends lost 5 bases and 3 bases respectively, with 13 bases between them. From germline, CDR1 is SGHTA and CDR2 FQGNSA. The full variable domain, with the rest looked up from reference TRBV7-2 and TRBJ2-2, is GAGVSQSPSNKVTEKGKDVELRCDPISGHTALYWYRQSLGQGLEFLIYFQGNSAPDKSGLPSDRFSAERTGGSVSTLTIQRTQQEDSAVYLCASSPKRGDTGELFFGEGSRLTVL.

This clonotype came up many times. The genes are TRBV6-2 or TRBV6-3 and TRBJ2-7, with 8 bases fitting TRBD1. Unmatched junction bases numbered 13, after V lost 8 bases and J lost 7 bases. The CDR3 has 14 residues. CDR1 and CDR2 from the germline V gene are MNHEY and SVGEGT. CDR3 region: CASCRTGHILEQYF. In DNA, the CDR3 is TGTGCCAGCTGCCGGACAGGGCATATCCTGGAGCAGTACTTC.

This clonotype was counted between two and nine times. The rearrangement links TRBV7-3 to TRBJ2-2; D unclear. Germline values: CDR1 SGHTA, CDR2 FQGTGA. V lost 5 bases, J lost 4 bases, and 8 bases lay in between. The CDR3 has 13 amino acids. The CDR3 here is CASSNGPTGELFF. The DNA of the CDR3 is TGTGCCAGCAGCAACGGCCCCACCGGGGAGCTGTTTTTT.

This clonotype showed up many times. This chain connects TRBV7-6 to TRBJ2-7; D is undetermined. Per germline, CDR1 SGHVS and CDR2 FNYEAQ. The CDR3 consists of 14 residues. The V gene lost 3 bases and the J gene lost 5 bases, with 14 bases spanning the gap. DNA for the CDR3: TGTGCCAGCAGCTTGGGCAGGAGTCCCAACGAGCAGTACTTC. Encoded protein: CASSLGRSPNEQYF.

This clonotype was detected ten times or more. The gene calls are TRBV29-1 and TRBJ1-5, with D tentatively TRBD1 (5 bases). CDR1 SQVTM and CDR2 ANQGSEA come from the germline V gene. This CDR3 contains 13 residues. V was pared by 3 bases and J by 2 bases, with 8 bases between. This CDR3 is CSVEWGGNQPQHF. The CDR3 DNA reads TGCAGCGTTGAGTGGGGCGGCAATCAGCCCCAGCATTTT.